The present entry profiles one T cell receptor (beta chain) with its context. This entry is derived from a study of shared clonotypes between healthy human individuals. Sequencing was performed with immunoSEQ multiplex PCR; in TCRdb, only in-frame clones are kept and a portion is missing. The sample lists over a million clones, approximately 78% occurring once. The ends lost 5 bases at V and 5 bases at J; junction bases unmatched: 9. The germline CDR1 and CDR2 sequences are SGHRS and YFSETQ. This CDR3 has 15 amino acids. The origin of this receptor is a man younger than 30 in good health. Some clones in this sample may be carry-over from other donors' samples. Sample: memory CD4+ T cells from PBMCs. The subset: CD45RA-negative fraction. The chain joins TRBV5-1 to TRBJ2-5, with 10 positions matching TRBD2. The CDR3 is CASRGSAGGVETQYF. CDR3 nucleotide sequence: TGCGCCAGCAGGGGCTCAGCGGGAGGGGTTGAGACCCAGTACTTC.